A single sample is the source of the 27 T cell receptor beta chains below, sequenced in a study of T cells in narcolepsy. Their specific antigens are unknown. Using immunoSEQ multiplex PCR, the repertoire was profiled, and TCRdb retains in-frame clones only, with some absent. The sample holds nearly 1,500 clones, about 40% seen once. The sample consisted of cultured CD8+ T cells from cerebrospinal fluid. These receptors came from a human donor with narcolepsy.

The V gene is TRBV7-9, the J gene TRBJ1-4, with 7 bases that match TRBD1. Trimming cost V 5 bases and J 5 bases; bases outside gene matches: 14. Germline V CDR1 and CDR2: SEHNR, FQNEAQ (reference sequence). CDR3 length: 17 amino acids. The CDR3 bases are TGTGCCAGCAGCCCCGAAGGGGGCAGGGGTCGGAATGAAAAACTGTTTTTT. This codes for CASSPEGGRGRNEKLFF.

This sequence joins TRBV6-1 and TRBJ1-6, with D uncertain. Per germline, CDR1 MNHNS and CDR2 SASEGT. Trimming took 6 bases from V and 9 from J, leaving 9 bases between them. This CDR3 spans 12 amino acids. The CDR3 DNA follows: TGTGCCAGCAGGGTAGGAGGTTCACCCCTCCACTTT. It yields the protein CASRVGGSPLHF.

In this sample, this clone is large. The chain recombines TRBV19 with TRBJ1-2; a possible D gene is TRBD1 (5 bases). CDR1 and CDR2 (germline): LNHDA, SQIVND (reference sequence). The CDR3 loop spans 14 amino acids. The germline V and J ends were trimmed by 5 bases and 0 bases, with 10 bases remaining between them. The CDR3 is CASSPMGPNYGYTF. The DNA of the CDR3 is TGTGCCAGTAGTCCTATGGGGCCTAACTATGGCTACACCTTC.

With respect to this clone: With only one base between it and a far larger clone, this is likely a read error. Other nucleotide sequences from this sample produce the same CDR3. The CDR3 sequence: CASSDQPYASGNTIYF. The CDR3 DNA sequence: TGTGCCAGCAGTGATCAGCCCTACGCCTCTGGAAACACGATATATTTT. The chain recombines TRBV2 with TRBJ1-3, with D unclear. The CDR3 spans 16 residues. Germline-derived CDR1 and CDR2 are SNHLY and FYNNEI.

This clone has just a few counts. The chain employs TRBV2 and TRBJ1-2; no clear D. Germline CDR1 is SNHLY and CDR2 is FYNNEI. Trimming removed 3 bases at V and 7 bases at J, with 3 bases between. The CDR3 spans 10 residues. As DNA, the CDR3 is TGTGCCAGCAGTGAGTCTGGCTACACCTTC. It yields the protein CASSESGYTF.

The V and J genes are TRBV7-9 and TRBJ2-7; D is ambiguous. The germline CDR1 and CDR2 sequences are SEHNR and FQNEAQ (reference sequence). Trimming took off 1 base at V and 4 bases at J, with 8 bases between the two ends. There are 13 residues in the CDR3. The CDR3 sequence is CASSLEGYYEQYF. CDR3 in DNA: TGTGCCAGCAGCTTAGAGGGTTATTACGAGCAGTACTTC. The complete variable domain, with remaining parts taken from reference TRBV7-9 and TRBJ2-7, reads DTGVSQNPRHKITKRGQNVTFRCDPISEHNRLYWYRQTLGQGPEFLTYFQNEAQLEKSRLLSDRFSAERPKGSFSTLEIQRTEQGDSAMYLCASSLEGYYEQYFGPGTRLTVT.

In its sample, this clone is large. The rearrangement links TRBV5-1 to TRBJ2-1, with 9 bases that match TRBD2. Germline V gene sequence: CDR1 SGHRS, CDR2 YFSETQ. The V segment lost 4 bases and the J segment 5 bases; nucleotides outside the gene matches: 10. The CDR3 totals 16 residues. CDR3 coding DNA: TGCGCCAGCAGCCAGACTAGCGGCGTGTTTAACAATGAGCAGTTCTTC. Encoded protein: CASSQTSGVFNNEQFF.

The CDR3 DNA follows: TGTGCCTGGAGTCCATACACGGGGGACCTAATCGGACAGGGGCGGAACACTGAAGCTTTCTTT. This translates into CAWSPYTGDLIGQGRNTEAFF. The chain links TRBV30 to TRBJ1-1; 9 nucleotides agree with TRBD1. The CDR3 sequence is 21 residues long. The germline V gene encodes CDR1 GTSNPN and CDR2 SVGIG (reference sequence). Trimming removed 2 bases from V and 1 base from J; junction bases left unmatched: 23.

This clone was picked up a small number of times. The chain carries TRBV21-1 and TRBJ1-2; the DNA was not compared with TRBD1, the D call given in the table. TRBV21-1 is shown as a pseudogene. This CDR3 has 19 amino acids. The CDR3 DNA follows: TGTGCCACCCTCCCCAACAGACGGGACACTTACCTAGAATACTATGGCTACACCTTC. Translated: CATLPNRRDTYLEYYGYTF.

This clone is judged medium-sized. The chain links TRBV13 to TRBJ2-7, with no clear D. Germline V gives CDR1 PRHDT, CDR2 FYEKMQ (reference sequence). Trimming took 5 bases from V and 1 from J, leaving 12 bases between them. The CDR3 length is 14 residues. CDR3: CASSPKYKSYEQYF. CDR3 DNA: TGTGCCAGCAGCCCCAAATACAAGTCCTACGAGCAGTACTTC.

This clone has a handful of counts. The chain carries TRBV7-3 and TRBJ1-1; D might be TRBD1 (5 bases). The V gene's germline CDR1 is SGHTA and CDR2 FQGTGA. V shed 2 bases and J shed 8 bases, with 15 bases lying between them. This CDR3 has 14 amino acids. In DNA form, the CDR3 reads TGTGCCAGCAGCTTAGAGCCGGGGGTTTCGGAAGCTTTCTTT. It specifies CASSLEPGVSEAFF.

This chain joins TRBV11-2 and TRBJ2-7; 8 bases line up with TRBD1. Germline CDR1 reads SGHAT; CDR2 reads FQNNGV. Trimming removed 4 bases from V and 3 bases from J; junction bases left unmatched: 11. The CDR3 has 16 residues. As DNA, the CDR3 is TGTGCCAGCAGCTCGGGTGGGACAGGAGGTCTCTACGAGCAGTACTTC. It encodes CASSSGGTGGLYEQYF.

The gene calls are TRBV7-5 and TRBJ1-2; TRBD1, as called in the table, went unchecked against the DNA. TRBV7-5 constitutes a pseudogene. CDR3 length equals 14 residues. The CDR3 DNA reads as TGTGCCAGCAGCCCGCCGACAAGTAACTATGGCTACACCTTC. Protein sequence: CASSPPTSNYGYTF.

The CDR3 region is CASSFLQGSYEQYF. The CDR3 DNA reads as TGTGCCAGCAGTTTTTTACAGGGGTCCTACGAGCAGTACTTC. The chain has TRBV27 and TRBJ2-7, with TRBD1 identical over 7 bases. The CDR3 extends over 14 amino acids. The J segment lost 1 base and the V segment lost 3 bases, leaving 3 bases of the junction unmatched. Per germline, CDR1 MNHEY and CDR2 SMNVEV (reference sequence).

The sample holds a few counts of this clone. The V and J genes are TRBV11-2 and TRBJ2-5, with TRBD1 matching 9 bases. CDR1 and CDR2 (germline): SGHAT, FQNNGV. Trimming took 1 base from V and 5 from J; bases not matched to a gene: 5. The CDR3 runs to 15 residues. CDR3 amino acids: CASSLVQGALETQYF. DNA of the CDR3: TGTGCCAGCAGCTTAGTACAGGGGGCGTTGGAGACCCAGTACTTC. The variable domain in full, with the rest retrieved from reference TRBV11-2 and TRBJ2-5, is EAGVAQSPRYKIIEKRQSVAFWCNPISGHATLYWYQQILGQGPKLLIQFQNNGVVDDSQLPKDRFSAERLKGVDSTLKIQPAKLEDSAVYLCASSLVQGALETQYFGPGTRLLVL.

This clone came up a few times. Given a far larger clone just one base away, this is likely a sequencing read error. V usage is TRBV5-1 and J usage is TRBJ2-5, with a tentative D call TRBD2 (6 bases). The CDR3 consists of 15 residues. Per the germline V gene, CDR1 is SGHRS and CDR2 is YFSETQ. In nucleotides, the CDR3 is TGCGCCAGCAGCTTCGGGACTCACTCTCCGGAGACCCTGTACTTC. It encodes CASSFGTHSPETLYF.

This rearrangement joins TRBV7-3 to TRBJ2-1; no firm D call. V shed 5 bases and J shed 2 bases, with 25 bases lying between them. The CDR3 covers 19 residues. Germline values: CDR1 SGHTA, CDR2 FQGTGA. The CDR3 DNA follows: TGTGCCAGCAGCATATATCAGGATTCGAAAGTGGCTCCCTACAATGAGCAGTTCTTC. Its protein is CASSIYQDSKVAPYNEQFF.

As to this clone: One base separates it from a far larger clone, so it is likely a read error. Other DNA sequences of this sample code for an identical CDR3. V usage is TRBV7-9 and J usage is TRBJ1-3; a weak D match, TRBD1 (5 bases). Trimming removed 5 bases from V and 11 bases from J, with 22 bases in between. The CDR3 loop spans 15 amino acids. Germline CDR1 SEHNR, CDR2 FQNEAQ (reference sequence). The CDR3 is CASSKRDSYFDAIYF. Written as DNA, the CDR3 is TGTGCCAGCAGCAAGCGTGACAGTTATTTCGATGCCATATATTTT.

The rearrangement uses TRBV5-6 and TRBJ1-1; D might be TRBD1 (6 bases). The CDR3 consists of 16 residues. Trimming left V 2 bases short and J 1 base short, with 15 bases between. Germline V gene data show CDR1 as SGHDT and CDR2 as YYEEEE. CDR3 loop: CASSFPPGHPNTEAFF. DNA for the CDR3: TGTGCCAGCAGCTTCCCCCCGGGACATCCGAACACTGAAGCTTTCTTT. Complete variable domain (other parts from reference TRBV5-6 and TRBJ1-1): DAGVTQSPTHLIKTRGQQVTLRCSPKSGHDTVSWYQQALGQGPQFIFQYYEEEERQRGNFPDRFSGHQFPNYSSELNVNALLLGDSALYLCASSFPPGHPNTEAFFGQGTRLTVV.

This clone was counted only a few times. This chain uses TRBV2 with TRBJ2-7; D may match TRBD1 or TRBD2 (6 bases each). Looked up from germline, CDR1 is SNHLY and CDR2 is FYNNEI. V lost 2 bases and J 2 bases, leaving 10 bases between the germline ends. This CDR3 has 14 residues. CDR3 in amino acids: CASSESEGAYEQYF. CDR3 nucleotide sequence: TGTGCCAGCAGTGAATCGGAGGGGGCCTACGAGCAGTACTTC.

The CDR3 nucleotides are TGTGCCAGCAGAGGGGATACGGAGACCCAGTACTTC. Encoded protein: CASRGDTETQYF. The chain employs TRBV7-2 and TRBJ2-5, with a weak D call TRBD1 (5 bases). In germline, CDR1 is SGHTA, CDR2 FQGNSA. Trimming pared 6 bases from V and 5 bases from J, leaving 10 bases between. The CDR3 is 12 amino acids.

This clone is labeled medium-sized. J is TRBJ2-2 and V is TRBV7-9; 13 bases line up with TRBD2. The V segment lost 5 bases and the J segment 0 bases; nucleotides outside the gene matches: 9. Germline V gives CDR1 SEHNR, CDR2 FQNEAQ (reference sequence). The CDR3 runs 19 residues. The CDR3 is CASSPRLAGGTTNTGELFF. The CDR3 DNA reads as TGTGCCAGCAGCCCCAGACTAGCGGGGGGAACAACGAACACCGGGGAGCTGTTTTTT.

The chain couples TRBV28 to TRBJ2-3; D tentatively reads TRBD1 or TRBD2 (5 bases each). Germline V gives CDR1 MDHEN, CDR2 SYDVKM. The CDR3 length is 15 residues. The germline V and J ends were trimmed by 1 base and 0 bases, with 8 bases remaining between them. CDR3 nucleotide sequence: TGTGCCAGCAGTTTATCGGGGCAGAGCACAGATACGCAGTATTTT. Protein: CASSLSGQSTDTQYF. Using reference TRBV28 and TRBJ2-3 for the parts outside the CDR3, the full variable domain is DVKVTQSSRYLVKRTGEKVFLECVQDMDHENMFWYRQDPGLGLRLIYFSYDVKMKEKGDIPEGYSVSREKKERFSLILESASTNQTSMYLCASSLSGQSTDTQYFGPGTRLTVL.

By sample fraction, this clone is large. Other DNA sequences in the same sample also yield this CDR3. This rearrangement joins TRBV9 to TRBJ2-5, with TRBD1 identical over 8 bases. The germline CDR1 and CDR2 sequences are SGDLS and YYNGEE. Trimming removed 0 bases from V and 4 bases from J; junction bases left unmatched: 11. This CDR3 has 17 amino acids. CDR3 region: CASSVGEGDRWAETQYF. The CDR3 coding sequence is TGTGCCAGCAGCGTAGGAGAAGGGGACAGGTGGGCAGAGACCCAGTACTTC.

To note about this clone: Other DNA sequences of this sample code for an identical CDR3. The chain carries TRBV9 and TRBJ2-2; D may be TRBD1 (7 bases). CDR3 length: 17 amino acids. CDR1 and CDR2 from the germline V gene are SGDLS and YYNGEE. With 2 bases removed from V and 7 bases from J, the gap between germline ends came to 21 bases. DNA of the CDR3: TGTGCCAGCAGCGTCACGTCAGCAGGGGGGATTGGCGGGGAGCTGTTTTTT. Protein: CASSVTSAGGIGGELFF.

Of note for this clone: Given a much more abundant clone one base away, this may be a read error. The V gene is TRBV13, the J gene TRBJ2-6; 8 nucleotides agree with TRBD2. The CDR3 covers 18 residues. Germline V gene sequence: CDR1 PRHDT, CDR2 FYEKMQ (reference sequence). The CDR3 is CACSGGGELFSGANVLTF. The CDR3, as DNA: TGTGCCTGCAGCGGGGGCGGGGAACTCTTCTCTGGGGCCAACGTCCTGACTTTC.

The rearrangement uses TRBV11-2 and TRBJ2-1, with 9 bases matching TRBD1. CDR3 length: 16 amino acids. Trimming removed 3 bases from V and 3 bases from J; junction bases left unmatched: 6. The germline gives CDR1 SGHAT, CDR2 FQNNGV. The CDR3 DNA sequence: TGTGCCAGCAGCTTGCTCCCGGGACAGGGCTACAATGAGCAGTTCTTC. This codes for CASSLLPGQGYNEQFF.